This T cell receptor (beta chain) is from a study of cytomegalovirus exposure and HLA in healthy donors (dated by TCRdb to about 2017). Notes on the research overall: In an earlier analysis of approximately 500 of the donors, around 300 Gb of sequence data and 100 million or so unique TCR beta sequences from about 190 million T cells were reported. An early release that covered 640 HLA-typed donors contained about 300 gigabases of sequencing data and 75 million to 100 million unique TCR sequences. Of the 300 to 450 genotyped donors, approximately 80% were placed in the genetic ancestry cluster associated with self-reported Caucasian donors. The study aimed to test whether signatures of past pathogen exposure could be identified by cataloging public T cell receptors. Using immunosequencing, the study profiled T cell repertoires from 666 subjects and related those repertoires to cytomegalovirus serostatus. Along with the roughly 700-subject first cohort, a separate validation cohort of 120 different subjects was used. To predict cytomegalovirus infection status, the study brought together high-throughput TCR immunosequencing, statistical association of individual TCRs with disease status, and machine learning. To study patterns of TCR occurrence, a later analysis re-analyzed previously published TCR beta repertoires from around 700 donors and added high-resolution HLA genotyping. In the later analysis, no new phenotypic data were used to find candidate immune exposures; instead, reliance was placed on TCR beta sequences and their occurrence across donors. An earlier analysis of several hundred of the donors applied high-throughput TCR beta sequencing to assess whether each TCR beta V gene segment acted as functional or pseudogenic. Alongside the repertoire data, information on donor age, sex, ethnicity and CMV serostatus was compiled. A later genetic analysis used genome-wide SNP genotypes for about three fifths of the 666 donors, treating that subset as a discovery cohort. All discovery cohort repertoires had been generated on a single sequencing platform. Both class I and class II loci were covered by HLA typing, at four-digit resolution. The number of donors typed differed by locus, with 629-630 for A, B, C, DRB1 and DQB1, approximately 500 for DQA1, over 600 for DPA1, and approximately 470 for DPB1. Several DR-DQ haplotypes were treated as single units for association and clustering because of strong linkage in the cohort. On average, around 230,000 unique TCR beta nucleotide sequences were sequenced per donor among several hundred genotyped donors of the cohort, with around 19% of those sequences being non-productive. The full study reports these points: In a later analysis, HLA-associated TCR beta chains were found to be more clonally expanded and to have lower generation probabilities than equally common non-associated chains. A group of highly shared sequence variants was considered likely to be a technical artifact of the sequencing pipeline. In a later genetic analysis, fewer N-insertions in productive TCRs were reported among donors in an Asian-associated ancestry cluster than the roughly 700-donor mean. According to a later analysis, TCR association rates differed among HLA loci, with DRB1 alleles showing the most associated TCRs and HLA-C alleles showing the fewest. Correlated functional status among segregating V segments might be attributable to linkage disequilibrium, but an unknown experimental factor could not be ruled out. Strong co-occurrence of HLA alleles, especially DR and DQ, made assigning TCR associations to individual alleles difficult. According to the authors, the approach could potentially be generalized to other disease states and immunological phenotypes. At a false discovery rate of 0.05, a later analysis linked about 16,000 TCR beta sequences to specific HLA alleles. A later genetic analysis associated a missense DCLRE1C variant with V-gene and J-gene trimming of TCR beta chains, and an independent cohort replicated the association. In this cohort, only TCR beta chains were sequenced, and detectable features were limited by the absence of alpha or paired-chain data. The 87-base-pair reads could not distinguish some IMGT-functional V segments, including TRBV6-2 and TRBV6-3, so those segments were excluded. Presence/absence analyses assumed roughly uniform sequencing depth across donors, an assumption that may not hold. Immune exposure information for the cohort was limited to CMV serostatus. According to a later analysis, parvovirus B19, influenza, CMV and Epstein-Barr virus appeared linked to several top co-occurrence clusters. A further reported finding was that TCR beta sequences accurately predicted the HLA-A and HLA-B alleles for most subjects in the first cohort. In vitro tests confirmed that a few of the cytomegalovirus-associated TCR beta chains recognize cytomegalovirus antigens. In both the original and validation cohorts, the classifier was reported to diagnose cytomegalovirus status with high specificity and sensitivity. The study listed approximately 150 TCR beta chains as associated with cytomegalovirus. Because counts were too low, roughly 17 rarely observed V segments, including chromosome 9 orphons, were left out of the earlier analysis of about 500 of the donors. Broadly in line with IMGT annotations, most TCR beta V segments showed up in productive rearrangements about 87% or about 30% of the time in an earlier analysis of some 590 of the donors. Across donors, most TCR sequences were observed very rarely, whereas some public TCRs were present in many individuals. Because HLA typing was missing for some donors at each locus, association tests included only the typed subset. Most CMV-associated TCR beta chains appeared to be HLA-restricted in a later analysis, and the HLA associations seemed to be driven largely by CMV exposure.

The cohort comprised several hundred healthy bone marrow donors. All cohort members were sampled while nominally healthy, although unrecorded immune exposures were likely present. The donor was CMV seropositive and belonged to the group of 250 to 300 seropositive cohort members. Each donor provided a peripheral blood sample, and peripheral blood mononuclear cells were used for TCR beta sequencing. The Qiagen DNeasy Blood Extraction Kit was used to extract genomic DNA from the blood cell samples. On this clone: Its antigen is not yet known. Base qualities are not at hand, and no much larger clone is one base apart.

Library preparation used the immunoSEQ multiplex PCR assay. The multiplex PCR relied on a mix of 60 forward primers for TCR Vbeta segments and 13 reverse primers for TCR Jbeta segments. A multiplex PCR assay on genomic DNA amplified the CDR3 region of rearranged TCR beta genes. The amplified TCR beta libraries were sequenced on the Illumina HiSeq System as 87-base-pair reads. As for how the authors treated the data: A later analysis tallied approximately 87 million unique TCR beta chains across the 666 repertoires, and around 12 million of those chains were shared by two or more donors. Raw reads were error-corrected and collapsed into unique sequences by a nearest-neighbor algorithm in which closely related sequences were merged to remove PCR and sequencing errors. To assign V, D and J gene segments, CDR3 sequences were aligned to IMGT reference sequences. For a sequence to be retained, at least a six-nucleotide match to both a V gene segment and a J gene segment was required. Rearrangements were classified as productive when the CDR3 lacked stop codons and remained in frame with V and J, and all other rearrangements were classified as non-productive. CDR3 was defined by IMGT convention, running from the second conserved V-encoded cysteine to the conserved J-encoded phenylalanine. The earlier analysis of roughly 590 of the donors excluded sequences that lacked an unambiguous match to a single V gene segment. An earlier analysis of about 590 of the donors classified V segments as functional when productive rearrangements were above 56.7% and as segregating when the standard deviation between donors was above 5%. A statistical classification framework was built for diagnosing cytomegalovirus status from the catalog of TCR beta chain sequences. In a later analysis, V and J genes were assigned by comparing TCR nucleotide sequences against IMGT/GENE-DB human TR gene sequences. The TCRdist pipeline was used in a later analysis to assign CDR3 sequences and most-parsimonious VDJ recombination scenarios. In a later analysis, every TCR beta chain was defined by the combination of its CDR3 amino acid sequence and its V-gene family, and reads without a unique V-gene family were dropped. To address suspected cross-contamination and a sequencing artifact, a later analysis removed a few hundred highly shared, low-generation-probability nucleotide sequences. In a later analysis, a clonal expansion index for each public chain was calculated from normalized within-repertoire ranks of inferred template counts. Generation probabilities in a later analysis came from a VDJ recombination model fitted to out-of-frame rearrangements, and those results were checked against IGoR. In a later analysis, hypergeometric tests were used to score TCR-TCR, TCR-HLA and TCR-CMV co-occurrence, with a repertoire-size bias correction applied to TCR pairs. False discovery rates were estimated in a later analysis by permuting HLA or CMV assignments 20 times. A later analysis grouped co-occurring TCRs with DBSCAN, adding TCRdist sequence similarity when clustering within HLA-allele-positive subsets. For co-occurrence clustering, repertoires with fewer than 30,000 or more than 120,000 public chains were excluded, along with about five repertoires with anomalous nucleotide sharing. As stored in TCRdb, this immuneACCESS dataset retains in-frame rearrangements with V and J assigned. A fraction of the clones does not appear; measured against another copy, unresolved V genes explain less than half of the discrepancy, and the remainder lacks a known reason. The V and J calls and clone size were taken over from that table, and D and trimming were inferred from the DNA. The sample table holds 80,000 to 95,000 clones, of which approximately 71% were seen once. The ten most abundant clones make up roughly 15% of the sample.

Inclusive of the bounding cysteine and phenylalanine, the CDR3 is 15 residues long. The DNA shown is the 45-base CDR3, in frame from base 1. Sequences SGHRS (CDR1) and YFSETQ (CDR2) are obtained from the germline V gene. V and J lose 0 bases and 2 bases, and a span of 12 bases separates them. The rearranged segments are TRBV5-1 and TRBJ2-7; the D gene is unclear. Sequenced input: PBMCs. The TCR was taken from a woman aged 18-29 years in good health and CMV-seropositive. The CDR3 loop reads CASSLGSTYTYEQYF. Here is the DNA: TGCGCCAGCAGCTTGGGCTCGACTTATACCTACGAGCAGTACTTC.